The 6 T cell receptor beta chains below all came from one sample that was sequenced in a study of CD8 T cells in Susac syndrome. With random hexamers, reverse transcription was performed on about 0.5 to 1 ug of RNA. In TCRdb, the immunoSEQ multiplex PCR reads were re-called with MiXCR into one record per CDR3 protein. Of 150,000 to 200,000 distinct CDR3 sequences listed, about 94% are singletons. The sequencing sample was made of CD4+ T cells from PBMCs. The source is a human donor with multiple sclerosis.

This chain joins TRBV20-1 and TRBJ1-1; D unresolved. The CDR3 is 16 residues long. V lost 4 bases and J 0 bases, leaving 18 bases between the germline ends. The germline V gene encodes CDR1 DFQATT and CDR2 SNEGSKA (reference sequence). The CDR3: CSAIEGSQRVNTEAFF. CDR3 nucleotide sequence: TGCAGTGCTATAGAGGGTTCACAGAGAGTGAACACTGAAGCTTTCTTT.

The rearrangement joins TRBV30 to TRBJ1-1, with D unresolved. Germline V gives CDR1 GTSNPN, CDR2 SVGIG (reference sequence). The CDR3 loop spans 13 amino acids. V was trimmed by 0 bases and J by 2 bases, leaving 7 bases between them. The CDR3 coding sequence is TGTGCCTGGAGTGTAATAGTAAACACTGAAGCTTTCTTT. Its protein is CAWSVIVNTEAFF.

The rearrangement uses TRBV30 and TRBJ2-5; D is unclear. CDR1 is GTSNPN and CDR2 is SVGIG in the germline V gene (reference sequence). Between the trimmed V and J ends, which lost 5 bases and 4 bases, there was a span of 11 bases. This CDR3 contains 12 residues. The CDR3 protein is CAWSLGAETQYF. DNA for the CDR3: TGTGCCTGGTCTCTCGGAGCAGAGACCCAGTACTTC. The variable domain in full, with the rest retrieved from reference TRBV30 and TRBJ2-5, is SQTIHQWPATLVQPVGSPLSLECTVEGTSNPNLYWYRQAAGRGLQLLFYSVGIGQISSEVPQNLSASRPQDRQFILSSKKLLLSDSGFYLCAWSLGAETQYFGPGTRLLVL.

The chain links TRBV29-1 to TRBJ2-2; no clear D. With 5 bases removed from V and 2 bases from J, the gap between germline ends came to 9 bases. The germline gives CDR1 SQVTM, CDR2 ANQGSEA. The CDR3 covers 13 residues. This CDR3 is CSVSTENTGELFF. For the CDR3, the DNA is TGCAGCGTTTCTACCGAAAACACCGGGGAGCTGTTTTTT.

The genes are TRBV30 and TRBJ1-5; tentatively, D is TRBD1 (6 bases). V lost 2 bases to trimming and J lost 2 bases, with 16 bases between them. CDR3 size: 16 residues. CDR1 GTSNPN and CDR2 SVGIG come from the germline V gene (reference sequence). CDR3 sequence: CAWSPRGGSGNQPQHF. CDR3 nucleotides: TGTGCCTGGAGTCCACGCGGGGGCTCGGGCAATCAGCCCCAGCATTTT.

V and J are TRBV20-1 and TRBJ1-2; D gene ambiguous. Trimming took 4 bases from V and 4 from J, leaving 1 base between them. Germline CDR1 reads DFQATT; CDR2 reads SNEGSKA (reference sequence). The CDR3 loop spans 9 amino acids. DNA for the CDR3: TGCAGTGCTATCTATGGCTACACCTTC. Translation gives CSAIYGYTF.